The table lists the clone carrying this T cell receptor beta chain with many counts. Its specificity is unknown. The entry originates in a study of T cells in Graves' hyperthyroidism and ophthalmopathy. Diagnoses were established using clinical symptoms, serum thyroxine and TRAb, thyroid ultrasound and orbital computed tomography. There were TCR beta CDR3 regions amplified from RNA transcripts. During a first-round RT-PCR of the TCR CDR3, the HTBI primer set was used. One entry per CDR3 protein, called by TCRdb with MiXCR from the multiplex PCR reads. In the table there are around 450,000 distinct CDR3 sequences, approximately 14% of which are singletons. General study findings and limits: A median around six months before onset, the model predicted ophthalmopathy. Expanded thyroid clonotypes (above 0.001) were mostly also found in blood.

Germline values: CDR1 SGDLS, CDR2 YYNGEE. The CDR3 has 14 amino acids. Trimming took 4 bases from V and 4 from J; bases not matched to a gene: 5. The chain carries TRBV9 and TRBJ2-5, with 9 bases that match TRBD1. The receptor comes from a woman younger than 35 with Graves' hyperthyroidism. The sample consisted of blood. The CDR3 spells CASSSRTGAETQYF. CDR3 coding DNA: TGTGCCAGCAGCTCCCGGACAGGGGCAGAGACCCAGTACTTC. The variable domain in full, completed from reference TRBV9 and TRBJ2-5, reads DSGVTQTPKHLITATGQRVTLRCSPRSGDLSVYWYQQSLDQGLQFLIQYYNGEERAKGNILERFSAQQFPDLHSELNLSSLELGDSALYFCASSSRTGAETQYFGPGTRLLVL.